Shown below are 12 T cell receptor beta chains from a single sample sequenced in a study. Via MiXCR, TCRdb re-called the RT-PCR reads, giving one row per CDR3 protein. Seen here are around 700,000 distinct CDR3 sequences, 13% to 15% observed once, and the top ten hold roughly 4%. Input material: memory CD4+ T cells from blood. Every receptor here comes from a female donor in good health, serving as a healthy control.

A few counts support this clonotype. CDR3 in DNA: TGTGCCAGCAGCCAACCGCGAAGATCCTACGAGCAGTACTTC. Protein product: CASSQPRRSYEQYF. The chain carries TRBV14 and TRBJ2-7, with unresolved D. Germline CDR1 and CDR2: SGHDN and FVKESK. Trimming took off 2 bases at V and 1 base at J, with 9 bases between the two ends. The CDR3 extends over 14 amino acids. Filled out from reference TRBV14 and TRBJ2-7, the complete variable domain reads EAGVTQFPSHSVIEKGQTVTLRCDPISGHDNLYWYRRVMGKEIKFLLHFVKESKQDESGMPNNRFLAERTGGTYSTLKVQPAELEDSGVYFCASSQPRRSYEQYFGPGTRLTVT.

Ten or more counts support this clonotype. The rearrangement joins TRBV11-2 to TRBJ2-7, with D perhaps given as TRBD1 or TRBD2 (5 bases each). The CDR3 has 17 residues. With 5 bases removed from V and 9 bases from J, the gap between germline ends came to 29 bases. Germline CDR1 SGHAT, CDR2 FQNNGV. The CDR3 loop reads CASSPGGAGNSPTTQYF. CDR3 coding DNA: TGTGCCAGCAGCCCCGGAGGTGCAGGGAACTCCCCGACGACGCAGTACTTC.

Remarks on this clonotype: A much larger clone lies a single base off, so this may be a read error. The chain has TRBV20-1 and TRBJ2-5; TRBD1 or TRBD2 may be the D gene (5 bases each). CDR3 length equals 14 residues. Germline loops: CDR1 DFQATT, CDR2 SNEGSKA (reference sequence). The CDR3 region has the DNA TGCAGTGCTAGAACCCCGCGAGGGGAAGAGACCAAGTACTTC. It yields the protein CSARTPRGEETKYF.

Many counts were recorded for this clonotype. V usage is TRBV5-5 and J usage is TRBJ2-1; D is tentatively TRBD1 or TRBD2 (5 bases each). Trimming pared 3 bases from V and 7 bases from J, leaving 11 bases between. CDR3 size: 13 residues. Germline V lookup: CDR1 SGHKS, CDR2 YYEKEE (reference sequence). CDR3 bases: TGTGCCAGCAGCTGGGGTGGGGGTAATGAGCAGTTCTTC. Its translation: CASSWGGGNEQFF.

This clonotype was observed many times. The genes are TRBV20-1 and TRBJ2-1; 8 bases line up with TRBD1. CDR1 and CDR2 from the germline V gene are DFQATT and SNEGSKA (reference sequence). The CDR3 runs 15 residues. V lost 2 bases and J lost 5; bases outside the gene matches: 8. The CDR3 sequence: CSARNGQGMDNEQFF. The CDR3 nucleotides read TGCAGTGCTAGAAATGGACAGGGTATGGACAATGAGCAGTTCTTC.

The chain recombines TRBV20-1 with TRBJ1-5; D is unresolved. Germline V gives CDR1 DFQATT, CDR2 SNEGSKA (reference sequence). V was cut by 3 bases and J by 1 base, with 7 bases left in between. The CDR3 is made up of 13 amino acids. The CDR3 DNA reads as TGCAGTGCTAGCGAGCAGAGCAATCAGCCCCAGCATTTT. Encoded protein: CSASEQSNQPQHF.

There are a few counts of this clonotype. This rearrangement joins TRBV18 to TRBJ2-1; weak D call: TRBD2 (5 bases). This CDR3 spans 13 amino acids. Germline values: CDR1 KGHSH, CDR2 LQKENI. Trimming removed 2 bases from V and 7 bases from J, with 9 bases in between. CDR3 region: CASSPSRANEQFF. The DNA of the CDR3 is TGTGCCAGCTCACCATCGAGGGCGAATGAGCAGTTCTTC.

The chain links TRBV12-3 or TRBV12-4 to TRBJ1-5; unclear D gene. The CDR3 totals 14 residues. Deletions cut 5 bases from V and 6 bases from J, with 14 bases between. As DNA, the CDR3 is TGTGCCAGCAGTCTAGGGTCGGGGAGTCAGCCCCAGCATTTT. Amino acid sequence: CASSLGSGSQPQHF.

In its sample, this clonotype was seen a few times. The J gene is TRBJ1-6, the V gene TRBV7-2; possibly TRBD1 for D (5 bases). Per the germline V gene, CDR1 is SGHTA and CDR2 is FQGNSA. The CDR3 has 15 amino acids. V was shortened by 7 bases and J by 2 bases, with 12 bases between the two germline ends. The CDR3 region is CASTPGHPYNSPLHF. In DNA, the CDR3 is TGTGCCAGCACCCCGGGGCATCCCTATAATTCACCCCTCCACTTT. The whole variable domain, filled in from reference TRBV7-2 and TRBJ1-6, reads GAGVSQSPSNKVTEKGKDVELRCDPISGHTALYWYRQSLGQGLEFLIYFQGNSAPDKSGLPSDRFSAERTGGSVSTLTIQRTQQEDSAVYLCASTPGHPYNSPLHFGNGTRLTVT.

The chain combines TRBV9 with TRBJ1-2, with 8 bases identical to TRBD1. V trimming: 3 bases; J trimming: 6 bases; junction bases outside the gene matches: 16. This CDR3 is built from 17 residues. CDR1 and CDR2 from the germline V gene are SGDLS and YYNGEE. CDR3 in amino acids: CASSGQGASLGVNGYTF. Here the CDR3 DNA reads TGTGCCAGCAGCGGGCAGGGGGCCTCGTTGGGGGTAAATGGCTACACCTTC.

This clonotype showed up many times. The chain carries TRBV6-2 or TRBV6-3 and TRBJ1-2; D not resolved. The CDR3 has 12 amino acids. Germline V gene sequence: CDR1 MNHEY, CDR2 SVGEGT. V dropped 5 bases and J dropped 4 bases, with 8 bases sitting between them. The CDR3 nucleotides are TGTGCCAGCAGTCGGGGAAGCTATGGCTACACCTTC. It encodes CASSRGSYGYTF.

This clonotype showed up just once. DNA of the CDR3: TGTGCCAGCACCAAAATGGGAACGGGCAATCAGCCCCAGCATTTT. Protein: CASTKMGTGNQPQHF. This chain joins TRBV5-5 and TRBJ1-5; D ambiguous. The germline V and J ends were trimmed by 6 bases and 2 bases, with 15 bases remaining between them. The germline V gene encodes CDR1 SGHKS and CDR2 YYEKEE (reference sequence). This CDR3 is built from 15 residues.